This is a list of T cell receptor beta chains from one sample in a study of cytomegalovirus exposure and HLA in healthy donors. TCRdb keeps only in-frame clones here, not all; method: immunoSEQ multiplex PCR. The table shows 150,000 to 200,000 clones, with approximately 78% occurring only once. Sequencing input: PBMCs. Receptor source: a woman under 30 in good health and CMV-seronegative. CDR3s include the opening cysteine and the closing phenylalanine or tryptophan. D genes are given only for firm matches. Part of the rows lack a size; the others show once, few, many or a class for expanded clones.

d_call: TRBD1
clone_size: -
v_call: TRBV6-6
j_call: TRBJ2-2
cdr3_nt: TGTGCCAGCAGTTCAAGGGGGCGCGGCACCGGGGAGCTGTTTTTT
cdr3_aa: CASSSRGRGTGELFF

d_call: -
clone_size: -
v_call: TRBV28
j_call: TRBJ2-7
cdr3_nt: TGTGCCAGCACCGGGGGGCGGGAGAGATACGAGCAGTACTTC
cdr3_aa: CASTGGRERYEQYF

d_call: TRBD1
clone_size: -
v_call: TRBV6-1
j_call: TRBJ1-5
cdr3_nt: TGTGCCAGCAGTGCGTCCCGGGACAGGGCCCCTTATAGCAATCAGCCCCAGCATTTT
cdr3_aa: CASSASRDRAPYSNQPQHF

d_call: TRBD2
clone_size: -
v_call: TRBV28
j_call: TRBJ2-3
cdr3_nt: TGTGCCAGCAGTTTAGTGGCTAGCGGAAGCACAGATACGCAGTATTTT
cdr3_aa: CASSLVASGSTDTQYF

d_call: TRBD2
clone_size: -
v_call: TRBV7-9
j_call: TRBJ2-7
cdr3_nt: TGTGCCAGCAGCTTAGCTTGGCGGGGACTAGCGGGAGACTACGAGCAGTACTTC
cdr3_aa: CASSLAWRGLAGDYEQYF

d_call: TRBD2
clone_size: -
v_call: TRBV7-3
j_call: TRBJ2-2
cdr3_nt: TGTGCCAGCAGCTTAACGGGGGGACTAGCGGGAGGCCCGAACACCGGGGAGCTGTTTTTT
cdr3_aa: CASSLTGGLAGGPNTGELFF

d_call: TRBD1
clone_size: -
v_call: TRBV9
j_call: TRBJ1-2
cdr3_nt: TGTGCCAGCAGAACGGGACAGAGTGGCTACACCTTC
cdr3_aa: CASRTGQSGYTF

d_call: TRBD2
clone_size: -
v_call: TRBV7-7
j_call: TRBJ2-1
cdr3_nt: TGTGCTAGCAGCCGGACTAGCGGGAAGGACAATGAGCAGTTCTTC
cdr3_aa: CASSRTSGKDNEQFF

d_call: -
clone_size: -
v_call: TRBV27
j_call: TRBJ2-7
cdr3_nt: TGTGCCAGCAGTGGTGCAGGAGGGCGTACCTACGAGCAGTACTTC
cdr3_aa: CASSGAGGRTYEQYF

d_call: TRBD2
clone_size: -
v_call: TRBV4-1
j_call: TRBJ2-2
cdr3_nt: TGCGCCAGCAGCCTCGGGTTAGCGGGAGCGGGTACCGGGGAGCTGTTTTTT
cdr3_aa: CASSLGLAGAGTGELFF

d_call: TRBD2
clone_size: -
v_call: TRBV7-2
j_call: TRBJ2-2
cdr3_nt: TGTGCCAGCAGCTTAGCCCGACTAGCGGGGAACACCGGGGAGCTGTTTTTT
cdr3_aa: CASSLARLAGNTGELFF

d_call: -
clone_size: -
v_call: TRBV7-8
j_call: TRBJ2-2
cdr3_nt: TGTGCCAGCAGCCTTTGGGCAGGGAAGTCCGGGGAGCTGTTTTTT
cdr3_aa: CASSLWAGKSGELFF

d_call: -
clone_size: -
v_call: TRBV6-5
j_call: TRBJ2-1
cdr3_nt: TGTGCCAGCAGTTACTCCACAGGTTTGGAGCAGTTCTTC
cdr3_aa: CASSYSTGLEQFF

d_call: -
clone_size: -
v_call: TRBV12-5
j_call: TRBJ2-2
cdr3_nt: TGTGCTAGTGGTTTGTACAGTGGACACGGGGAGCTGTTTTTT
cdr3_aa: CASGLYSGHGELFF

d_call: -
clone_size: -
v_call: TRBV7-9
j_call: TRBJ2-1
cdr3_nt: TGTGCCAGCAGTCCTAAAACAGGGACGAGCGCCTACAATGAGCAGTTCTTC
cdr3_aa: CASSPKTGTSAYNEQFF

d_call: TRBD1
clone_size: -
v_call: TRBV7-3
j_call: TRBJ2-3
cdr3_nt: TGTGCCAGCAGCTACTCCCCAGACAGGGATTTAGATACGCAGTATTTT
cdr3_aa: CASSYSPDRDLDTQYF

d_call: TRBD1
clone_size: few
v_call: TRBV6-1
j_call: TRBJ1-6
cdr3_nt: TGTGCCAGCAGTGAAGCGCACAGGGGCCGCTATAATTCACCCCTCCACTTT
cdr3_aa: CASSEAHRGRYNSPLHF

d_call: -
clone_size: few
v_call: TRBV7-9
j_call: TRBJ1-6
cdr3_nt: TGTGCCAGCAGCCCCATGGGAGGGGCGAATTCACCCCTCCACTTT
cdr3_aa: CASSPMGGANSPLHF

d_call: -
clone_size: -
v_call: TRBV5-8
j_call: TRBJ1-1
cdr3_nt: TGTGCCAGCAGCTTCACAGGGAACACTGAAGCTTTCTTT
cdr3_aa: CASSFTGNTEAFF

d_call: -
clone_size: -
v_call: TRBV28
j_call: TRBJ2-7
cdr3_nt: TGTGCCAGCAGTACCGGCTACGAGCAGTACTTC
cdr3_aa: CASSTGYEQYF

d_call: -
clone_size: -
v_call: TRBV11-3
j_call: TRBJ2-7
cdr3_nt: TGTGCCAGCAGCTCGGGACATGCCAGCGAGCAGTACTTC
cdr3_aa: CASSSGHASEQYF

d_call: -
clone_size: -
v_call: TRBV5-6
j_call: TRBJ1-2
cdr3_nt: TGTGCCAGCAGCTTCAGGGAACTATCTAACTATGGCTACACCTTC
cdr3_aa: CASSFRELSNYGYTF

d_call: TRBD1
clone_size: -
v_call: TRBV6-5
j_call: TRBJ2-7
cdr3_nt: TGTGCCAGCAGTTACGACAGGGGAACCTACGAGCAGTACTTC
cdr3_aa: CASSYDRGTYEQYF

d_call: TRBD2
clone_size: -
v_call: TRBV28
j_call: TRBJ2-7
cdr3_nt: TGTGCCACCAAGGGAAATGTAGCGGGAGTTTACGAGCAGTACTTC
cdr3_aa: CATKGNVAGVYEQYF

d_call: -
clone_size: -
v_call: TRBV29-1
j_call: TRBJ1-2
cdr3_nt: TGCAGCGTAAGACACACAGGAAAAAACTATGGCTACACCTTC
cdr3_aa: CSVRHTGKNYGYTF

d_call: -
clone_size: -
v_call: TRBV5-1
j_call: TRBJ2-1
cdr3_nt: TGCGCCAGCAGCTTGACCCAGCTAGATGGCAATGAGCAGTTCTTC
cdr3_aa: CASSLTQLDGNEQFF

d_call: -
clone_size: -
v_call: TRBV7-9
j_call: TRBJ2-7
cdr3_nt: TGTGCCAGCAGCAAGGAGCACCCCTCCTACGAGCAGTACTTC
cdr3_aa: CASSKEHPSYEQYF

d_call: -
clone_size: -
v_call: TRBV25-1
j_call: TRBJ1-3
cdr3_nt: TGTGCCAGCAGTGTTGGGCTTTACGTATATTTT
cdr3_aa: CASSVGLYVYF

d_call: -
clone_size: -
v_call: TRBV11-2
j_call: TRBJ1-5
cdr3_nt: TGTGCCAGCAGCTTAGCCCTCTATCAGCCCCAGCATTTT
cdr3_aa: CASSLALYQPQHF

d_call: -
clone_size: -
v_call: TRBV7-6
j_call: TRBJ2-1
cdr3_nt: TGTGCCAGCAGCCCCTACTCCGGGAGCGGCAATGAGCAGTTCTTC
cdr3_aa: CASSPYSGSGNEQFF

d_call: TRBD2
clone_size: -
v_call: TRBV5-1
j_call: TRBJ2-5
cdr3_nt: TGCGCCAGCAGCCGGACTAGCGGAGAGACCCAGTACTTC
cdr3_aa: CASSRTSGETQYF

d_call: TRBD1
clone_size: -
v_call: TRBV7-9
j_call: TRBJ1-2
cdr3_nt: TGTGCCAGCAGCTTGGGACAGGGCGTTACTAACTACGGCTACACCTTC
cdr3_aa: CASSLGQGVTNYGYTF

d_call: -
clone_size: -
v_call: TRBV4-1
j_call: TRBJ1-2
cdr3_nt: TGCGCCAGCAGCCAGGGGGGGGACCCGAGCTATGGCTACACCTTC
cdr3_aa: CASSQGGDPSYGYTF

d_call: -
clone_size: -
v_call: TRBV2
j_call: TRBJ1-4
cdr3_nt: TGTGCCAGCAGTGAAAGGGGGGGTGCAACTAATGAAAAACTGTTTTTT
cdr3_aa: CASSERGGATNEKLFF

d_call: TRBD1
clone_size: -
v_call: TRBV7-8
j_call: TRBJ1-1
cdr3_nt: TGTGCCAGCAGCCCGGGACAGGGTGGCCCTGAAGCTTTCTTT
cdr3_aa: CASSPGQGGPEAFF

d_call: TRBD2
clone_size: once
v_call: TRBV27
j_call: TRBJ2-3
cdr3_nt: TGTGCCAGCAGCTCACCTAGCGGGGTTACAGATACGCAGTATTTT
cdr3_aa: CASSSPSGVTDTQYF

d_call: TRBD1
clone_size: once
v_call: TRBV15
j_call: TRBJ1-2
cdr3_nt: TGTGCCACCAGCAGAGGGGGGACAGGGAACTATGGCTACACCTTC
cdr3_aa: CATSRGGTGNYGYTF

d_call: TRBD1
clone_size: medium-sized
v_call: TRBV7-9
j_call: TRBJ1-4
cdr3_nt: TGTGCCAGCAGCCGGGACAGGGGTGAAAAACTGTTTTTT
cdr3_aa: CASSRDRGEKLFF

d_call: TRBD2
clone_size: -
v_call: TRBV10-2
j_call: TRBJ2-3
cdr3_nt: TGCGCCAGCGGTCCTAGCGGGTACACAGATACGCAGTATTTT
cdr3_aa: CASGPSGYTDTQYF

d_call: -
clone_size: -
v_call: TRBV7-8
j_call: TRBJ2-7
cdr3_nt: TGTGCCAGCAGCTTATCGGACAAATACGAGCAGTACTTC
cdr3_aa: CASSLSDKYEQYF

d_call: -
clone_size: -
v_call: TRBV2
j_call: TRBJ1-3
cdr3_nt: TGTGCCTCTCAAGGCGGAAATCATGGAAACACCATATATTTT
cdr3_aa: CASQGGNHGNTIYF

d_call: -
clone_size: -
v_call: TRBV19
j_call: TRBJ2-6
cdr3_nt: TGTGCCAGTAGTCACAACAGTGCCGGGGCCAACGTCCTGACTTTC
cdr3_aa: CASSHNSAGANVLTF

d_call: TRBD1
clone_size: -
v_call: TRBV5-4
j_call: TRBJ2-7
cdr3_nt: TGTGCCAGCAGCTTGGGGACAGGGGCCTCCTACGAGCAGTACTTC
cdr3_aa: CASSLGTGASYEQYF

d_call: -
clone_size: -
v_call: TRBV15
j_call: TRBJ2-7
cdr3_nt: TGTGCCACCAGCAGAGACAATTCCGGCGAGCAGTACTTC
cdr3_aa: CATSRDNSGEQYF